This paragraph covers one T cell receptor (beta chain) sequence. The data originate from a study of radiation and T cells in renal cell carcinoma. Time point indicated: blood 2 weeks post-SBRT. Noted treatment: 15 Gy SBRT to primary tumor, nephrectomy 4 weeks later. Germline V CDR1 and CDR2: MNHNS, SASEGT. The CDR3 extends over 16 amino acids. With V trimmed by 3 bases and J by 4 bases, 7 bases remained unmatched. Sequenced by immunoSEQ multiplex PCR; TCRdb stores in-frame clones only, minus some. The sample carries some 150,000 clones, 80% to 90% recorded once. The sequence came from a woman in her 50s with renal cell carcinoma. The sequenced sample was blood, obtained from a patient whose treatment included radiotherapy and nephrectomy. This chain links TRBV6-1 with TRBJ2-2, with 8 bases fitting TRBD1. The CDR3 DNA sequence: TGTGCCAGCAGTGACGGACAGGGTTTGAGCACCGGGGAGCTGTTTTTT. This gives the protein CASSDGQGLSTGELFF.